This entry is about one TCR beta chain. Its antigen is unknown. No base quality values were provided; no much bigger clone lies one nucleotide off. This specimen includes other DNA sequences encoding the same CDR3. The data are from a study of T cell responses to AZD1222 COVID-19 vaccine (dated by TCRdb to about 2021). About the full investigation: TCR sequencing was performed for about 240 trial participants, of whom about 200 were given two doses of AZD1222 and approximately 25 were given two doses of MenACWY control vaccine. Enrollment into the trials was organized by age into subgroups of 18-55, 56-69 and 70-plus years, and those subgroups contained approximately 160, 26 and 62 TCR-sequenced participants, respectively.

The CDR3 regions of human TCRbeta chains were analyzed by immunosequencing. In the authors' own workflow: TCRs in the repertoires were matched against a reference library of SARS-CoV-2-specific TCRs that had been generated with the MIRA antigen-specificity platform. Breadth meant the fraction of unique TCRs that were SARS-CoV-2-associated, whereas depth meant the fraction of total T cells that were SARS-CoV-2-associated. Using the MIRA data, each spike-specific TCR was mapped to the spike region that the TCR reacts to and placed in a CD4 or CD8 class. Log10-transformed breadth and depth values were compared by one-way ANOVA with Sidak's multiple comparisons tests. As stored in TCRdb, this immuneACCESS dataset retains in-frame rearrangements with V and J assigned. A fraction of the clones does not appear; measured against another copy, unresolved V genes explain less than half of the discrepancy, and the remainder lacks a known reason. V, J and clone size were drawn from that table, and D and trimming were deduced from the DNA. Present in this sample are some 110,000 clones, around 84% of which were seen just once. The ten largest clonotypes hold approximately 16% of the sample.

Overall results and qualifications from the work: Reportedly, almost half of the unique spike-specific TCRs recognized epitopes lying outside the regions that are mutated in the B.1.351 and B.1.1.7 variants. CD4 TCRs associated with the vaccine covered the entire spike protein, and the dominant responses were in regions 160-218 and 743-854. Spike-specific TCR breadth and depth rose significantly after two AZD1222 doses compared with day 0 and with MenACWY recipients. Because no samples from the day 14 peak response were available, repertoires could be characterized only after the peak T cell response. Only 5 to 7 AZD1222 recipients were SARS-CoV-2 seropositive at baseline, limiting conclusions about previously exposed vaccinees. The 56-69-year group was small, and its depth increase did not reach significance, likely because of low power. Most participants were white British and females outnumbered males, and the authors suggested that clonal diversity may have been underestimated.

From cysteine to phenylalanine, the CDR3 is 13 amino acids long. Of all the DNA, just the CDR3 is kept, 39 bases in frame from base 1. CDR1 and CDR2 (SQVTM, ANQGSEA) derive from the germline V gene. V sheds 3 bases and J sheds 2 bases, leaving 10 bases between their ends. Taken with the paper, the label for time point translates to: about 28 days (+/-7) after the second vaccine dose. Because spike-specific TCR depth and breadth did not differ between the two schedules, AZD1222 recipients who got a second dose at roughly 4 weeks were pooled with those who got a second dose at roughly 12 weeks. The vaccinee samples were drawn from two UK trials, COV001 and COV002, one of which was a single-blind randomized controlled phase 2/3 trial testing AZD1222 (ChAdOx1 nCoV-19) in healthy adults. For TCRbeta chain sequencing, PBMC samples were collected from trial participants at day 0 and at day 28 after the second dose.

The rearrangement combines TRBV29-1 with TRBJ1-2, with no reliable assignment of the D segment. This specimen was peripheral blood, taken 28 days after the second AZD1222 dose. The sequence derives from an adult who received the AZD1222 COVID-19 vaccine. The DNA sequence is TGCAGCGTTGACGGGCAGACGAACTATGGCTACACCTTC. The translation is CSVDGQTNYGYTF.